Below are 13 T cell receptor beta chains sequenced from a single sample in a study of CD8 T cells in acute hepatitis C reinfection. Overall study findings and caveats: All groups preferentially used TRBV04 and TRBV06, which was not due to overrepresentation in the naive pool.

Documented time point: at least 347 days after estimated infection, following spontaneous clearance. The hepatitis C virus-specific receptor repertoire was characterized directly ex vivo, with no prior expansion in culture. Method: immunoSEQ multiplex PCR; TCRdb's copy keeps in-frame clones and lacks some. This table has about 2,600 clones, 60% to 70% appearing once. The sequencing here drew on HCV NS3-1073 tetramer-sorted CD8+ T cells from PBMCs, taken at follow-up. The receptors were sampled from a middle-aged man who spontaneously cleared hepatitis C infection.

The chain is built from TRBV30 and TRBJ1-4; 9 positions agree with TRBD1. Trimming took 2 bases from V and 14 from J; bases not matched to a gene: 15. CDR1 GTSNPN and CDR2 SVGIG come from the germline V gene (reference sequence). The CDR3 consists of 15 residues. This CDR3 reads CAWSITSRDRASLFF. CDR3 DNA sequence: TGTGCCTGGAGTATCACAAGCCGGGACAGGGCATCGCTGTTTTTT.

The CDR3: CASKVGRAFETQYF. The CDR3 DNA reads TGTGCCAGCAAGGTCGGGAGGGCTTTTGAGACCCAGTACTTC. The chain employs TRBV27 and TRBJ2-5; 8 bases agree with TRBD2. V lost 7 bases and J lost 5; bases outside the gene matches: 9. CDR1 and CDR2 from the germline V gene are MNHEY and SMNVEV (reference sequence). There are 14 residues in the CDR3.

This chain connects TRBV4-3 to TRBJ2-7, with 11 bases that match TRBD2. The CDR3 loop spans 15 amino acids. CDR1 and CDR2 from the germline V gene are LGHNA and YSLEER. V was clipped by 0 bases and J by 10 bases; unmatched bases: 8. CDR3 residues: CASSQDGVGLADQYF. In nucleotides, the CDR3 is TGCGCCAGCAGCCAAGACGGGGTGGGACTAGCGGACCAGTACTTC.

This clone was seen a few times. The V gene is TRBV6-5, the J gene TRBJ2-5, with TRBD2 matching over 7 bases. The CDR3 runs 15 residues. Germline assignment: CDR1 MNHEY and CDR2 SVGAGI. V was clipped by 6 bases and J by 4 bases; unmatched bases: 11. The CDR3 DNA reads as TGTGCCAGCAGACTAGGGAGCGGGGAACCAGAGACCCAGTACTTC. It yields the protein CASRLGSGEPETQYF.

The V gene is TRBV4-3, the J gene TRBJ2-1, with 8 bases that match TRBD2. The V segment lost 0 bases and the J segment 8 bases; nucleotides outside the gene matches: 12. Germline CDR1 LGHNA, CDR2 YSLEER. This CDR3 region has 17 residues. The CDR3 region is CASSQEIAAGGGDEQFF. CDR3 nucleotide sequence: TGCGCCAGCAGCCAAGAAATCGCTGCGGGAGGCGGGGATGAGCAGTTCTTC.

CDR3 loop: CASSQSGDLNSPLHF. The CDR3 DNA is TGTGCCAGCAGCCAATCTGGGGACCTAAATTCACCCCTCCACTTT. The chain has TRBV16 and TRBJ1-6, with a weak D call TRBD1 (5 bases). The ends were cut back, 0 bases at V and 7 bases at J, with 10 bases in the middle. Per germline, CDR1 KGHSY and CDR2 FQNENV. This CDR3 contains 15 residues. The entire variable domain, with the rest obtained from reference TRBV16 and TRBJ1-6, is as follows: GEEVAQTPKHLVRGEGQKAKLYCAPIKGHSYVFWYQQVLKNEFKFLISFQNENVFDETGMPKERFSAKCLPNSPCSLEIQATKLEDSAVYFCASSQSGDLNSPLHFGNGTRLTVT.

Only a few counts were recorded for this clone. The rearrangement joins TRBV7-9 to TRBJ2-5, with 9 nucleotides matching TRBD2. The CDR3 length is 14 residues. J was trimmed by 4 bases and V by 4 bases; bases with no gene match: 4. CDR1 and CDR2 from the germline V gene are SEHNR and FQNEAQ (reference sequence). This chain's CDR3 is CASSSGLAPETQYF. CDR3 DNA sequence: TGTGCCAGCAGCTCTGGACTAGCGCCAGAGACCCAGTACTTC.

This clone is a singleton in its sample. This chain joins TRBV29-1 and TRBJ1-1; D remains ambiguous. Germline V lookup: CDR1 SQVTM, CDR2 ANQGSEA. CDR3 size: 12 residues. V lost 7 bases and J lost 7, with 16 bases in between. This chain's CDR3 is CSGGVGDGEAFF. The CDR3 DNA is TGCAGCGGTGGAGTTGGAGACGGTGAAGCTTTCTTT.

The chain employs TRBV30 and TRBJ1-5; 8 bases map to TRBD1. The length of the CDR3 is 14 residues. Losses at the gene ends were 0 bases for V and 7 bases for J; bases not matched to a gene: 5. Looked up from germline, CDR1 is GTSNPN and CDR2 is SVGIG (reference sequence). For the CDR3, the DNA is TGTGCCTGGAGTGTGGCAGGGGGCGGACAGCCCCAGCATTTT. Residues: CAWSVAGGGQPQHF.

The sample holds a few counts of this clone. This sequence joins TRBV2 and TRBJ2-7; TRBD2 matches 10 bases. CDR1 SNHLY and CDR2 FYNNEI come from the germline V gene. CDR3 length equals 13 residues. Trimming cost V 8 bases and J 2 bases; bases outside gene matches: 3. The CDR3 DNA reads TGTGCCAGCCTTAGCGGGGGGACCTACGAGCAGTACTTC. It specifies CASLSGGTYEQYF.

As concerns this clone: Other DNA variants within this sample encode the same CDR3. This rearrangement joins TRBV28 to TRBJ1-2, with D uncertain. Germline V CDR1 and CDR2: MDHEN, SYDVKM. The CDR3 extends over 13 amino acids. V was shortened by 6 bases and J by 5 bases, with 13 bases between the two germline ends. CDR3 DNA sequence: TGTGCCAGCAGCCCCACAGATCCGTATGGCTACACCTTC. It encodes CASSPTDPYGYTF.

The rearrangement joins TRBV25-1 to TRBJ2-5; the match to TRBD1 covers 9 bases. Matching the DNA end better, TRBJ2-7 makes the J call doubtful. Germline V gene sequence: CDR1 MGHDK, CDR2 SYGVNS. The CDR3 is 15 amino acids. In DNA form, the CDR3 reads TGTGCCAGCAGTGCTCCGGACAGGGGATCCTACGAGCAGTACTTC. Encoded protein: CASSAPDRGSYEQYF.

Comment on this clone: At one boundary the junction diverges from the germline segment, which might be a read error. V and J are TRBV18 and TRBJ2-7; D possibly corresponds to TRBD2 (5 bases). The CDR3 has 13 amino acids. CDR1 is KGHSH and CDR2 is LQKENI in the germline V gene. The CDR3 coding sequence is TGTGCCAGCTCACCCACTAGTCTCGAAGAGCGGTACTTC. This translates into CASSPTSLEERYF. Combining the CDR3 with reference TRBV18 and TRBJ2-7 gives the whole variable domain NAGVMQNPRHLVRRRGQEARLRCSPMKGHSHVYWYRQLPEEGLKFMVYLQKENIIDESGMPKERFSAEFPKEGPSILRIQQVVRGDSAAYFCASSPTSLEERYFGPGTRLTVT.